A selection of T cell receptor beta chains follows, all from one sample in a study of CD8+CD57+ T cells in acquired aplastic anemia. TCRdb re-analysed the reads in MiXCR, keeping a single row per CDR3 protein. In the table there are roughly 500,000 distinct CDR3 sequences, around 30% of which are singletons. The source material was sorted CD4+, CD8+, or CD8+CD57+ T cells (not recorded which) from PBMCs. The receptors derive from a human donor with aplastic anemia. Both conserved end residues are trimmed from each CDR3. Each record gives: CDR3 protein, V gene, J gene.

CDR3aa: ASSQVRYEKLF; v_gene: TRBV7-3; j_gene: TRBJ1-4
CDR3aa: ASSGQTNQPQH; v_gene: TRBV2; j_gene: TRBJ1-5
CDR3aa: ASRELRTIDEQY; v_gene: TRBV19; j_gene: TRBJ2-7
CDR3aa: ASKPREANEQY; v_gene: TRBV7-6; j_gene: TRBJ2-7
CDR3aa: ASSPLGGTPSGNTIY; v_gene: TRBV18; j_gene: TRBJ1-3
CDR3aa: ASSFGEAHQH; v_gene: TRBV11-3; j_gene: TRBJ2-7
CDR3aa: AISGDREGSVGQPQH; v_gene: TRBV10-3; j_gene: TRBJ1-5
CDR3aa: ASSPARLSSYEQY; v_gene: TRBV7-2; j_gene: TRBJ2-7
CDR3aa: ASSEETGSSEAF; v_gene: TRBV2; j_gene: TRBJ1-1
CDR3aa: ASSSRGEPLH; v_gene: TRBV7-8; j_gene: TRBJ1-6
CDR3aa: ASSQPDRRSGYT; v_gene: TRBV4-1; j_gene: TRBJ1-2
CDR3aa: ATRSGGTGELF; v_gene: TRBV10-1; j_gene: TRBJ2-2
CDR3aa: ASRRPGQGVYGYT; v_gene: TRBV19; j_gene: TRBJ1-2
CDR3aa: ASSPPLETQY; v_gene: TRBV2; j_gene: TRBJ2-5
CDR3aa: SASGGFGGNTIY; v_gene: TRBV20-1; j_gene: TRBJ1-3
CDR3aa: ASSFGQGADTQY; v_gene: TRBV12-3/TRBV12-4; j_gene: TRBJ2-3
CDR3aa: SASTEGHYGYT; v_gene: TRBV20-1; j_gene: TRBJ1-2
CDR3aa: ATQFGSSGGGYEQY; v_gene: TRBV10-3; j_gene: TRBJ2-7
CDR3aa: ASSPTDTTPGNTIY; v_gene: TRBV11-2; j_gene: TRBJ1-3
CDR3aa: ASSQAPRLAGRVQY; v_gene: TRBV27; j_gene: TRBJ2-3
CDR3aa: ASSLDGTGLYEQY; v_gene: TRBV11-1; j_gene: TRBJ2-7
CDR3aa: ASTPPVGRNTGELF; v_gene: TRBV6-1; j_gene: TRBJ2-2
CDR3aa: AISQNRGQPQH; v_gene: TRBV19; j_gene: TRBJ1-5
CDR3aa: ASSRDKFYGYT; v_gene: TRBV12-3/TRBV12-4; j_gene: TRBJ1-2
CDR3aa: SARPGLAGFGINTGELF; v_gene: TRBV20-1; j_gene: TRBJ2-2
CDR3aa: SARISGKGVEQF; v_gene: TRBV20-1; j_gene: TRBJ2-1
CDR3aa: AIRSAAETQY; v_gene: TRBV10-3; j_gene: TRBJ2-5
CDR3aa: SAAPGHSFTDTQY; v_gene: TRBV20-1; j_gene: TRBJ2-3
CDR3aa: AITATEGLWGGYT; v_gene: TRBV10-3; j_gene: TRBJ1-2
CDR3aa: ATSDWNTEAF; v_gene: TRBV24-1; j_gene: TRBJ1-1
CDR3aa: ASSGQGGTEAL; v_gene: TRBV6-2/TRBV6-3; j_gene: TRBJ1-1
CDR3aa: SAEAGGVHEQY; v_gene: TRBV20-1; j_gene: TRBJ2-7
CDR3aa: SARDIHDENYYEQY; v_gene: TRBV20-1; j_gene: TRBJ2-7
CDR3aa: SADYRGKGNTGELL; v_gene: TRBV20-1; j_gene: TRBJ2-2
CDR3aa: ASSIADNNSPLH; v_gene: TRBV19; j_gene: TRBJ1-6
CDR3aa: SAVATSYNEQF; v_gene: TRBV20-1; j_gene: TRBJ2-1
CDR3aa: ASSAGGHINTEAF; v_gene: TRBV2; j_gene: TRBJ1-1
CDR3aa: ASSLQGAVYNEQF; v_gene: TRBV11-2; j_gene: TRBJ2-1
CDR3aa: ASSIPAGGGVGTDTQY; v_gene: TRBV19; j_gene: TRBJ2-3
CDR3aa: ASSQDRDRSYEQY; v_gene: TRBV3-1; j_gene: TRBJ2-7
CDR3aa: ASQQGSWSPLH; v_gene: TRBV2; j_gene: TRBJ1-6
CDR3aa: ASSRAVAGGSDTQY; v_gene: TRBV7-9; j_gene: TRBJ2-3
CDR3aa: ASSASGTGLSGANVLT; v_gene: TRBV11-2; j_gene: TRBJ2-6
CDR3aa: ATSRDSRANRPQH; v_gene: TRBV15; j_gene: TRBJ1-5
CDR3aa: ASSVGQGGNLNTGELF; v_gene: TRBV2; j_gene: TRBJ2-2
CDR3aa: ASSKGAANGKLF; v_gene: TRBV2; j_gene: TRBJ1-4
CDR3aa: SALGQGREKLF; v_gene: TRBV29-1; j_gene: TRBJ1-4
CDR3aa: ASSTDSQSSYEQY; v_gene: TRBV19; j_gene: TRBJ2-7
CDR3aa: ASSGRQGDSPLH; v_gene: TRBV6-1; j_gene: TRBJ1-6
CDR3aa: ASSQVGRLHTGELF; v_gene: TRBV14; j_gene: TRBJ2-2
CDR3aa: ASSHLTGGGTGELF; v_gene: TRBV4-3; j_gene: TRBJ2-2
CDR3aa: SAQGAETKNTEAF; v_gene: TRBV20-1; j_gene: TRBJ1-1
CDR3aa: ASMIGDRDNYGYT; v_gene: TRBV19; j_gene: TRBJ1-2
CDR3aa: ASSQGDRGTYNSPLH; v_gene: TRBV14; j_gene: TRBJ1-6
CDR3aa: ASSPWTVNQPQH; v_gene: TRBV2; j_gene: TRBJ1-5
CDR3aa: ASSVETGTGTGGLF; v_gene: TRBV9; j_gene: TRBJ2-2
CDR3aa: ASSEFWQKETQY; v_gene: TRBV25-1; j_gene: TRBJ2-5
CDR3aa: SATRGSYEQY; v_gene: TRBV20-1; j_gene: TRBJ2-7
CDR3aa: ASSLEPGGQETRY; v_gene: TRBV5-1; j_gene: TRBJ2-5
CDR3aa: ASRDRGPPATNEKLF; v_gene: TRBV2; j_gene: TRBJ1-4